The source of this T cell receptor (beta chain) is a study of CD8 T cells in Susac syndrome. This CDR3 contains 11 residues. Germline V gives CDR1 SEHNR, CDR2 FQNEAQ (reference sequence). Trimming pared 8 bases from V and 4 bases from J, leaving 8 bases between. RNA in amounts of 0.5 to 1 ug was reverse transcribed with random hexamers. Amplification of the TCR beta CDR3 was carried out by immunoSEQ multiplex PCR, which spanned a total of 54 Vbeta and 13 Jbeta segments. From the immunoSEQ multiplex PCR reads, TCRdb called clonotypes with MiXCR, one entry per CDR3 protein. The sample includes about 100,000 distinct CDR3 sequences, 95% of them seen just once. Regarding the study as a whole: Susac-specific public clones numbered about 15 in total CD8+ repertoires (and roughly five in CD8+ TEMRA repertoires).

Remarks on this clonotype: Its antigen remains unidentified.

The TCR originated in a human donor with Susac syndrome. The sequenced sample was CD8+ T cells from PBMCs. The chain joins TRBV7-9 to TRBJ1-1, with no clear D. CDR3 sequence (DNA): TGTGCCAGCCTTGATGGCACTGAAGCTTTCTTT. The encoded protein is CASLDGTEAFF.